The sequence of this T cell receptor beta chain was determined in a study of beta chain features in type 1 diabetes. Study details: Age, gender, cell numbers and subset yield matched between patients and controls. Overall study results and limits: Any role of HLA type in TCRB rearrangement remained unresolved here.

CDR1 and CDR2 from the germline V gene are MNHEY and SVGAGI. The germline V and J ends were trimmed by 6 bases and 6 bases, with 16 bases remaining between them. The CDR3 is made up of 14 amino acids. Details on this clone: Its antigen is currently unknown.

Sequencing targeted expressed TCRB transcripts, as all isolated RNA had been reverse transcribed. Profiling relied on immunoSEQ multiplex PCR, and the TCRdb table lists in-frame clones only, not all of them. This sample has about 350,000 clones, with roughly a fifth found just once. This sequence was found in a woman aged 18 to 35 in good health. This chain connects TRBV6-5 to TRBJ2-3; D unclear. Sample: naive CD4+ T cells from blood. The CDR3 DNA sequence: TGTGCCAGCAGCAGTGCCCCACTCGGGGATACGCAGTATTTT. This gives the protein CASSSAPLGDTQYF.